The 5 T cell receptor beta chains below come from one sample, sequenced in a study of cytomegalovirus exposure and HLA in healthy donors. Primers included in the PCR were 60 Vbeta and 13 Jbeta primers. TCRdb keeps only in-frame clones here, not all; method: immunoSEQ multiplex PCR. The sample yields about 130,000 clones, roughly four fifths seen once. The sequencing input was PBMCs. All receptors derive from a middle-aged woman in good health and CMV-seropositive.

The chain links TRBV13 to TRBJ2-1; the match to TRBD1 covers 8 bases. Germline assignment: CDR1 PRHDT and CDR2 FYEKMQ (reference sequence). The CDR3 sequence is 15 residues long. The J segment lost 4 bases and the V segment lost 1 base, leaving 3 bases of the junction unmatched. The CDR3 reads CASSLEQGGYNEQFF. The CDR3 DNA sequence: TGTGCCAGCAGCTTAGAACAGGGGGGATACAATGAGCAGTTCTTC. Full variable domain (outside the CDR3, taken from reference TRBV13 and TRBJ2-1): AAGVIQSPRHLIKEKRETATLKCYPIPRHDTVYWYQQGPGQDPQFLISFYEKMQSDKGSIPDRFSAQQFSDYHSELNMSSLELGDSALYFCASSLEQGGYNEQFFGPGTRLTVL.

V gene TRBV7-8 combines with J gene TRBJ2-2; 11 positions agree with TRBD2. Per the germline V gene, CDR1 is SGHVS and CDR2 is FQNEAQ. The CDR3 is 13 residues long. The J segment lost 4 bases and the V segment lost 9 bases, leaving 1 base of the junction unmatched. Here the CDR3 reads CASSGRGTGELFF. The CDR3 DNA reads TGTGCCAGTAGCGGGAGGGGCACCGGGGAGCTGTTTTTT.

The chain recombines TRBV15 with TRBJ1-4, with 11 bases fitting TRBD1. The CDR3 is 16 amino acids. The V segment lost 9 bases and the J segment 0 bases; nucleotides outside the gene matches: 6. Per germline, CDR1 LNHNV and CDR2 YYDKDF (reference sequence). The CDR3 spells CATTTGQGATNEKLFF. In DNA, the CDR3 is TGTGCCACGACCACGGGACAGGGGGCAACTAATGAAAAACTGTTTTTT. Filled out from reference TRBV15 and TRBJ1-4, the complete variable domain reads DAMVIQNPRYQVTQFGKPVTLSCSQTLNHNVMYWYQQKSSQAPKLLFHYYDKDFNNEADTPDNFQSRRPNTSFCFLDIRSPGLGDTAMYLCATTTGQGATNEKLFFGSGTQLSVL.

This rearrangement joins TRBV7-9 to TRBJ1-1; D not certain. The germline gives CDR1 SEHNR, CDR2 FQNEAQ (reference sequence). With 1 base removed from V and 0 bases from J, the gap between germline ends came to 6 bases. The CDR3 is 14 residues long. CDR3 nucleotides: TGTGCCAGCAGCTTAGGTTCAGTGAACACTGAAGCTTTCTTT. This encodes CASSLGSVNTEAFF.

This rearrangement joins TRBV19 to TRBJ1-2; 10 bases agree with TRBD1. The CDR3 sequence is 16 residues long. Germline CDR1 LNHDA, CDR2 SQIVND (reference sequence). Unmatched junction bases numbered 16, after V lost 7 bases and J lost 8 bases. CDR3 DNA: TGTGCCAGTATCCTCAACCCGACAGGGGGCTTTGAGGGCTACACCTTC. Protein product: CASILNPTGGFEGYTF. Based on the CDR3 plus reference TRBV19 and TRBJ1-2, the full variable domain is DGGITQSPKYLFRKEGQNVTLSCEQNLNHDAMYWYRQDPGQGLRLIYYSQIVNDFQKGDIAEGYSVSREKKESFPLTVTSAQKNPTAFYLCASILNPTGGFEGYTFGSGTRLTVV.